This TCR beta chain came from a study of T-cell reconstitution after alpha-beta-depleted transplantation in children. This clonotype was counted at least ten times. The germline V and J ends were trimmed by 7 bases and 1 base, with 9 bases remaining between them. Germline CDR1 is SQVTM and CDR2 is ANQGSEA. The CDR3 has 12 residues. Unique molecular identifiers were used in preparing the TCRbeta library. TCRdb used MiXCR to reprocess the PCR reads, holding one entry per CDR3 protein. The data contain about 640,000 distinct CDR3 sequences, roughly 15% of them singletons. Specimen: PBMCs from the stem cell graft donor, collected from the stem cell graft. The chain combines TRBV29-1 with TRBJ2-3, with D possibly matching TRBD2 (5 bases). The TCR sequence derives from a human donor who donated a stem cell graft to a child with acute myeloid leukemia. The CDR3 here is CSGARGTDTQYF. The CDR3 nucleotides are TGCAGCGGGGCGAGGGGCACAGATACGCAGTATTTT.